Following are 16 T cell receptor beta chains from one sample sequenced in a study of blood T cell repertoires in COVID-19. TCRdb's table, derived via immunoSEQ multiplex PCR, lists solely in-frame clones and lacks some. The table lists hundreds of thousands of clones, less than 90% of them singletons, with roughly 1% in the top ten. Sequences were obtained from PBMCs or T cells enriched from blood (not recorded which). These receptors all come from a woman in her thirties who had recovered from COVID-19.

The chain joins TRBV19 to TRBJ1-5, with D tentatively TRBD1 (6 bases). CDR3 size: 13 residues. V lost 5 bases and J 6 bases, leaving 11 bases between the germline ends. Looked up from germline, CDR1 is LNHDA and CDR2 is SQIVND (reference sequence). CDR3: CASSWGRGQPQHF. CDR3 bases: TGTGCCAGTAGTTGGGGGCGCGGTCAGCCCCAGCATTTT.

The J gene is TRBJ1-2, the V gene TRBV3-1 (or the pseudogene TRBV3-2); D is ambiguous. Germline V gene lookup returns CDR1 LGHDT and CDR2 YNNKEL (reference sequence). The CDR3 has 14 amino acids. V lost 3 bases to trimming and J lost 6 bases, with 14 bases between them. In DNA, the CDR3 is TGTGCCAGCAGCCATCTAACCGTAGAAAATGGCTACACCTTC. It specifies CASSHLTVENGYTF.

The rearrangement joins TRBV15 to TRBJ1-2; D is unresolved. Germline loops: CDR1 LNHNV, CDR2 YYDKDF (reference sequence). This CDR3 spans 16 amino acids. Trimming cost V 0 bases and J 4 bases, with 15 bases left between them. CDR3 amino acids: CATSRDQISLFYGYTF. CDR3 sequence (DNA): TGTGCCACCAGCAGAGACCAAATCTCACTCTTCTATGGCTACACCTTC.

This clone has a count of ten or more. This chain uses TRBV6-5 with TRBJ2-1; the D gene is possibly TRBD2 (5 bases). The CDR3 totals 15 residues. Germline CDR1 is MNHEY and CDR2 is SVGAGI. V was trimmed by 7 bases and J by 0 bases, leaving 13 bases between them. The CDR3 region is CASTFEGGSYNEQFF. CDR3 sequence (DNA): TGTGCCAGCACCTTTGAGGGTGGCTCCTACAATGAGCAGTTCTTC.

The rearrangement links TRBV18 to TRBJ2-5; D gene unclear. CDR1 and CDR2 (germline): KGHSH, LQKENI. The CDR3 extends over 13 amino acids. Trimming took 2 bases from V and 1 from J, leaving 5 bases between them. Written as DNA, the CDR3 is TGTGCCAGCTCACCAGTCGGCCAAGAGACCCAGTACTTC. Translated: CASSPVGQETQYF.

This clone was picked up one time. The gene calls are TRBV28 and TRBJ2-1; 8 nucleotides line up with TRBD2. The CDR3 totals 14 residues. The V and J ends lost 5 bases and 7 bases, in that order; junction bases with no gene match: 7. Germline V gene sequence: CDR1 MDHEN, CDR2 SYDVKM. The DNA for the CDR3 is TGTGCCAGCAGTAAAGCGGGGGAGAGGAATGAGCAGTTCTTC. This sequence encodes CASSKAGERNEQFF.

The genes are TRBV2 and TRBJ1-2; D is ambiguous. The CDR3 contains 12 residues. The germline V and J ends were trimmed by 1 base and 7 bases, with 7 bases remaining between them. Germline loops: CDR1 SNHLY, CDR2 FYNNEI. CDR3 in amino acids: CASSEDISGYTF. CDR3 DNA: TGTGCCAGCAGTGAAGACATATCTGGCTACACCTTC.

The gene calls are TRBV10-1 and TRBJ2-2, with TRBD2 as a possible D gene (7 bases). The V end was cut by 3 bases, the J end by 7 bases, with 12 bases between. Looked up from germline, CDR1 is WNHNN and CDR2 is SYGVQD (reference sequence). The CDR3 sequence is 14 residues long. CDR3 region: CASSDRGAGGELFF. In DNA form, the CDR3 reads TGCGCCAGCAGTGACCGGGGGGCAGGCGGGGAGCTGTTTTTT.

The chain has TRBV6-5 and TRBJ1-2, with D possibly TRBD1 on 6 matching bases. The V gene lost 7 bases and the J gene lost 3 bases, with 15 bases spanning the gap. The germline CDR1 and CDR2 sequences are MNHEY and SVGAGI. CDR3 length equals 14 residues. The CDR3 DNA follows: TGTGCCAGCATCCCTCCGGGACAATACTATGGCTACACCTTC. Translation: CASIPPGQYYGYTF.

This chain's CDR3 is CASSRGDRRNTEAFF. The CDR3, as DNA: TGTGCCAGCAGTCGAGGGGACAGGCGGAACACTGAAGCTTTCTTT. J is TRBJ1-1 and V is TRBV28; 8 bases match TRBD1. The CDR3 consists of 15 residues. J gave up 1 base and V 5 bases, and 6 bases lay outside the gene matches. The germline V gene encodes CDR1 MDHEN and CDR2 SYDVKM.

This chain uses TRBV3-1 (or the pseudogene TRBV3-2) with TRBJ1-6; the match to TRBD1 covers 10 bases. V lost 3 bases to trimming and J lost 5 bases; unmatched junction nucleotides: 1. Germline V gives CDR1 LGHDT, CDR2 YNNKEL (reference sequence). The CDR3 consists of 15 residues. CDR3 sequence reads: CASSQGQGNNSPLHF. The CDR3 DNA sequence: TGTGCCAGCAGCCAGGGACAGGGGAATAATTCACCCCTCCACTTT.

This chain uses TRBV11-2 with TRBJ1-2, with D uncertain. V lost 1 base, J lost 8 bases, and 11 bases lay in between. The CDR3 has 13 amino acids. Per the germline V gene, CDR1 is SGHAT and CDR2 is FQNNGV. CDR3 sequence: CASSLGVQRGYTF. The DNA for the CDR3 is TGTGCCAGCAGCTTAGGAGTACAGCGGGGCTACACCTTC. The entire variable domain, with the rest obtained from reference TRBV11-2 and TRBJ1-2, is as follows: EAGVAQSPRYKIIEKRQSVAFWCNPISGHATLYWYQQILGQGPKLLIQFQNNGVVDDSQLPKDRFSAERLKGVDSTLKIQPAKLEDSAVYLCASSLGVQRGYTFGSGTRLTVV.

This clone was observed once. This sequence joins TRBV11-2 and TRBJ2-5, with TRBD1 identical over 8 bases. Germline CDR1 is SGHAT and CDR2 is FQNNGV. Trimming removed 5 bases from V and 5 bases from J; junction bases left unmatched: 10. The CDR3 spans 15 residues. CDR3: CASSRGQGQGETQYF. The CDR3 nucleotides are TGTGCCAGCAGCCGCGGACAGGGTCAAGGGGAGACCCAGTACTTC.

The chain couples TRBV9 to TRBJ1-4; 7 positions agree with TRBD1. The CDR3 covers 16 residues. Trimming took 2 bases from V and 7 from J; bases not matched to a gene: 11. Germline CDR1 reads SGDLS; CDR2 reads YYNGEE. The CDR3 protein is CASSVGVGGAAEKLFF. CDR3 nucleotide sequence: TGTGCCAGCAGCGTGGGTGTAGGGGGCGCGGCTGAAAAACTGTTTTTT.

The V and J genes are TRBV27 and TRBJ1-5; D might be TRBD1 (5 bases). This CDR3 region has 14 residues. Trimming left V 3 bases short and J 1 base short, with 7 bases between. The germline V gene encodes CDR1 MNHEY and CDR2 SMNVEV (reference sequence). This chain's CDR3 is CASSFGGSNQPQHF. The CDR3 nucleotides read TGTGCCAGCAGTTTCGGGGGAAGCAATCAGCCCCAGCATTTT.

J is TRBJ2-2 and V is TRBV19; 9 nucleotides line up with TRBD1. Trimming took 5 bases from V and 0 from J; bases not matched to a gene: 4. The CDR3 runs to 16 residues. Per germline, CDR1 LNHDA and CDR2 SQIVND (reference sequence). The CDR3 sequence: CASSPGTGTNTGELFF. Written as DNA, the CDR3 is TGTGCCAGTAGTCCTGGGACAGGGACGAACACCGGGGAGCTGTTTTTT.